This T cell receptor beta chain is from a study of graft-versus-host responses after intestinal transplantation. Background on the study: Induction using anti-thymocyte globulin, followed by tacrolimus and steroids for about three years, was given to all recipients. Study-level points and caveats: Detected in recipient marrow were GvH clones, some of which were first observed in ileum or blood.

Repertoires were generated with immunoSEQ multiplex PCR, while TCRdb's copy carries only in-frame clones and drops some. The sample shows some 9,600 clones, under 30% of them seen only once. Germline V gene sequence: CDR1 SGHTA, CDR2 FQGNSA. This CDR3 contains 13 residues. The V gene lost 2 bases and the J gene lost 16 bases, with 18 bases spanning the gap. Responder cells labeled with CFSE (roughly 200,000) were co-plated with irradiated stimulator cells labeled with violet dye (roughly 200,000). The responders that had proliferated, CFSE-low CD3+CD4+ and CD3+CD8+ cells, were sorted after the reaction.

Specimen: alloreactive CD8+ T cells from a mixed lymphocyte reaction culture, collected before intestinal transplant. Subset: CFSE-low proliferating T cells sorted from roughly six-day pre-transplant mixed lymphocyte reaction (GvH or HvG direction). The origin of this receptor is a human patient who received an intestinal transplant. The J gene is TRBJ2-1, the V gene TRBV7-2; D not resolved. As DNA, the CDR3 is TGTGCCAGCAGCTTACTAGACCGTAGTTCTAGATTCTTC. Its translation: CASSLLDRSSRFF.